This TCR beta chain was found in a study of response to subunit inactivated influenza vaccine. The study, taken as a whole, reports: Researchers suggested that each seasonal influenza vaccination recruits few new T cells.

Using its own MiXCR run on the RT-PCR reads, TCRdb lists one record per CDR3 protein. The table lists 400,000 to 650,000 distinct CDR3 sequences, less than 7.5% of them singletons. Trimming removed 7 bases at V and 2 bases at J, with 12 bases between. CDR1 LNHDA and CDR2 SQIVND come from the germline V gene (reference sequence). The CDR3 has 14 residues. This clonotype was detected a few times. Its cognate antigen is unknown. Sequencing used PBMCs from blood, obtained less than 30 months after vaccination. The J gene is TRBJ1-3, the V gene TRBV19, with no clear D. This sequence was found in a man between 50 and 69 years old who received an inactivated influenza vaccine. The chain's CDR3 is CASIDPLTGNTIYF. CDR3 nucleotides: TGTGCCAGTATCGATCCATTGACTGGAAACACCATATATTTT.